The clone carrying this T cell receptor (beta chain) turned up a few times. Its antigen is not known. With 5 bases clipped from V and 7 bases from J, the junction kept 4 bases outside the gene matches. The CDR3 is made up of 12 amino acids. Germline CDR1 reads SEHNR; CDR2 reads FQNEAQ (reference sequence). Primers for the PCR totalled 60 Vbeta and 13 Jbeta. Sequenced by immunoSEQ multiplex PCR; TCRdb stores in-frame clones only, minus some. The repertoire includes some 160,000 clones, 60% to 80% of them detected once, and more than 1.2% sits in the top ten. This sample is part of a study of cytomegalovirus exposure and HLA in healthy donors. Study details: Approximately 85 million unique TCRs from HLA-typed donors were held in an early release of data. General study results and limits: Excluded were some V segments that proved indistinguishable, including TRBV6-2 and TRBV6-3.

The source is a male donor in good health and CMV-seronegative. V and J are TRBV7-9 and TRBJ1-2; 7 nucleotides agree with TRBD1. Sequencing was carried out using PBMCs. As DNA, the CDR3 is TGTGCCAGCAGCCCCGGACAGGTTGGCTACACCTTC. Amino acids: CASSPGQVGYTF.